This T cell receptor beta chain was observed in a study of neoadjuvant nivolumab and ipilimumab in lung cancer. Study information: The combination arm added day-1 ipilimumab 1 mg/kg to nivolumab 3 mg/kg on days 1, 15, 29.

The repertoire was sequenced with immunoSEQ multiplex PCR; TCRdb's copy has only in-frame clones and lacks some. The profile shows about 30,000 clones, more than 85% of them singletons. Study-level findings and limits: Only a small number of samples underwent TCR sequencing. From pretherapy to surgery, tumor richness and clonality rose with dual therapy. Pretherapy blood TCR richness correlated positively with resected tumor richness.

As to this clone: Its cognate antigen is unknown.

This TCR was sampled from an adult with non-small cell lung cancer. Sequencing used peripheral blood, obtained after neoadjuvant nivolumab, alone or with ipilimumab, at or shortly before surgery.

The DNA for the CDR3 is TGCGCCAGCAGCTTGGCCATGGGCGGGACCCGCACAGATACGCAGTATTTT. It encodes CASSLAMGGTRTDTQYF. The V gene is TRBV5-1, the J gene TRBJ2-3; a weak D match, TRBD2 (6 bases). From germline, CDR1 is SGHRS and CDR2 YFSETQ. With 0 bases removed from V and 1 base from J, the gap between germline ends came to 15 bases. The CDR3 is 17 residues long.